These 16 T cell receptor beta chains originate from one sample sequenced in a study of T cell responses to AZD1222 COVID-19 vaccine. Using immunoSEQ multiplex PCR, the repertoire was profiled, and TCRdb retains in-frame clones only, with some absent. The sample has 100,000 to 150,000 clones; approximately 90% are singletons. This material consisted of peripheral blood, taken on day 0 of AZD1222 vaccination. The receptors shown here come from an adult in good health.

The rearrangement links TRBV6-2 or TRBV6-3 to TRBJ1-5, with 8 bases aligning to TRBD1. Germline lookup yields CDR1 MNHEY and CDR2 SVGEGT. This CDR3 comprises 16 residues. Trimming cost V 6 bases and J 2 bases; bases outside gene matches: 9. The CDR3 nucleotides read TGTGCCAGCAGCAAAGACAGGGGAATAGGCAATCAGCCCCAGCATTTT. Translating gives CASSKDRGIGNQPQHF.

This rearrangement joins TRBV7-9 to TRBJ1-3; D remains ambiguous. Deletions cut 5 bases from V and 0 bases from J, with 11 bases between. CDR3 length equals 15 residues. Germline lookup yields CDR1 SEHNR and CDR2 FQNEAQ (reference sequence). The CDR3 nucleotides read TGTGCCAGCAGCCCCAATCGAGGCTCTGGAAACACCATATATTTT. Translating it yields CASSPNRGSGNTIYF.

This clone was seen just once. A junction boundary mismatches the germline segment, possibly from a read error. The chain is built from TRBV28 and TRBJ1-3; 8 nucleotides align to TRBD1. Germline CDR1 and CDR2: MDHEN and SYDVKM. The length of the CDR3 is 12 residues. The CDR3 bases are TGTGCCAGCAGCCTTCGGAGGACAGGGTGTGAGTGG. Protein product: CASSLRRTGCEW.

The chain joins TRBV14 to TRBJ2-5; D gene unclear. This CDR3 has 12 amino acids. Germline CDR1 and CDR2: SGHDN and FVKESK. Trimming took 1 base from V and 6 from J, leaving 6 bases between them. The chain's CDR3 is CASSQVSQTQYF. The CDR3 DNA follows: TGTGCCAGCAGCCAAGTGTCGCAGACCCAGTACTTC. Full variable domain (outside the CDR3, taken from reference TRBV14 and TRBJ2-5): EAGVTQFPSHSVIEKGQTVTLRCDPISGHDNLYWYRRVMGKEIKFLLHFVKESKQDESGMPNNRFLAERTGGTYSTLKVQPAELEDSGVYFCASSQVSQTQYFGPGTRLLVL.

This clone was counted a single time. The chain recombines TRBV4-1 with TRBJ1-1; D ambiguous. Germline values: CDR1 MGHRA, CDR2 YSYEKL. The CDR3 is 14 residues long. V lost 0 bases and J lost 3, with 8 bases in between. The chain's CDR3 is CASSQDAFYTEAFF. DNA of the CDR3: TGCGCCAGCAGCCAAGATGCATTCTACACTGAAGCTTTCTTT.

The rearrangement joins TRBV28 to TRBJ1-6, with a possible D match to TRBD1 (6 bases). This CDR3 region has 15 residues. V shed 5 bases and J shed 10 bases, with 18 bases lying between them. Germline V gene lookup returns CDR1 MDHEN and CDR2 SYDVKM. The CDR3 bases are TGTGCCAGCAGTCTCCCGGACAGTCCAGGATCACCCCTCCACTTT. Protein product: CASSLPDSPGSPLHF.

This clone was recorded only once. J is TRBJ1-5 and V is TRBV30; 10 bases fit TRBD1. The CDR3 sequence is 14 residues long. Germline V CDR1 and CDR2: GTSNPN, SVGIG (reference sequence). V dropped 2 bases and J dropped 4; count of bases not matched to a gene: 2. CDR3 in amino acids: CAWSQGQGNQPQHF. DNA for the CDR3: TGTGCCTGGAGTCAGGGACAGGGGAATCAGCCCCAGCATTTT.

The rearrangement joins TRBV20-1 to TRBJ2-3; TRBD2 matches at 8 bases. The CDR3 length is 16 residues. The V and J ends lost 3 bases and 4 bases, in that order; junction bases with no gene match: 12. Germline V lookup: CDR1 DFQATT, CDR2 SNEGSKA (reference sequence). The CDR3 DNA reads TGCAGTGCTAGTGTTGTTACGGGGGGGTGGTCAGATACGCAGTATTTT. Its protein product is CSASVVTGGWSDTQYF.

The chain carries TRBV5-6 and TRBJ1-5; 8 bases match TRBD1. After removal of 3 bases from V and 1 base from J, the junction contained 6 bases not matched to a gene. The CDR3 consists of 16 residues. CDR1 and CDR2 (germline): SGHDT, YYEEEE. The CDR3 nucleotides are TGTGCCAGCAGCTCAGGACAGGGCCAAAGCAATCAGCCCCAGCATTTT. The encoded protein is CASSSGQGQSNQPQHF.

In its sample, this clone was seen a few times. V usage is TRBV28 and J usage is TRBJ2-7; D uncertain. Germline values: CDR1 MDHEN, CDR2 SYDVKM. This CDR3 is 13 amino acids long. Between the trimmed V and J ends, which lost 3 bases and 7 bases, there was a span of 13 bases. CDR3 region: CASSFVGLREQYF. The CDR3, as DNA: TGTGCCAGCAGTTTCGTGGGTTTGAGGGAGCAGTACTTC.

The V call is TRBV9, the J call TRBJ2-2; D gene uncertain. Trimming took 3 bases from V and 1 from J, leaving 19 bases between them. This CDR3 is built from 18 residues. Germline V gene sequence: CDR1 SGDLS, CDR2 YYNGEE. The CDR3 DNA sequence: TGTGCCAGCAGCGCACCAACTCGAGGCCCGGAGAACACCGGGGAGCTGTTTTTT. Translated, it gives CASSAPTRGPENTGELFF.

The CDR3 protein is CASSWGQGGRGYTF. In DNA, the CDR3 is TGTGCCAGCAGCTGGGGACAGGGGGGGAGAGGCTACACCTTC. This chain links TRBV5-4 with TRBJ1-2; TRBD1 matches 11 bases. V was clipped by 3 bases and J by 8 bases; unmatched bases: 6. CDR3 length equals 14 residues. Germline V CDR1 and CDR2: SGHNT, YYREEE (reference sequence). Full variable domain (remainder filled in from reference TRBV5-4 and TRBJ1-2): ETGVTQSPTHLIKTRGQQVTLRCSSQSGHNTVSWYQQALGQGPQFIFQYYREEENGRGNFPPRFSGLQFPNYSSELNVNALELDDSALYLCASSWGQGGRGYTFGSGTRLTVV.

The J gene is TRBJ1-5, the V gene TRBV6-1, with D possibly being TRBD1 (5 bases). Germline loops: CDR1 MNHNS, CDR2 SASEGT. Trimming left V 3 bases short and J 6 bases short, with 12 bases between. This CDR3 region has 14 residues. The CDR3 coding sequence is TGTGCCAGCAGTGATAAAGGGGAGGGTCAGCCCCAGCATTTT. Its protein is CASSDKGEGQPQHF.

V is TRBV28 and J is TRBJ1-1, with D maybe TRBD1 (6 bases). CDR1 and CDR2 from the germline V gene are MDHEN and SYDVKM. The germline V and J ends were trimmed by 4 bases and 0 bases, with 12 bases remaining between them. The CDR3 totals 15 residues. Here the CDR3 DNA reads TGTGCCAGCAGTTCCCCGGGACAAATGAACACTGAAGCTTTCTTT. Translated: CASSSPGQMNTEAFF.

The chain joins TRBV19 to TRBJ2-7; either TRBD1 or TRBD2 may supply D (7 bases each). The V gene lost 6 bases and the J gene lost 5 bases, with 14 bases spanning the gap. The CDR3 loop spans 13 amino acids. Germline lookup yields CDR1 LNHDA and CDR2 SQIVND (reference sequence). This chain's CDR3 is CASSQGGANEQYF. DNA of the CDR3: TGTGCCAGTAGCCAGGGGGGGGCCAACGAGCAGTACTTC. The variable domain in full, with the rest retrieved from reference TRBV19 and TRBJ2-7, is DGGITQSPKYLFRKEGQNVTLSCEQNLNHDAMYWYRQDPGQGLRLIYYSQIVNDFQKGDIAEGYSVSREKKESFPLTVTSAQKNPTAFYLCASSQGGANEQYFGPGTRLTVT.

V is TRBV4-3 and J is TRBJ1-5; D remains unclear. The CDR3 contains 14 residues. The V gene's germline CDR1 is LGHNA and CDR2 YSLEER. The V and J ends lost 1 base and 4 bases respectively, with 8 bases between them. The CDR3 reads CASSQGSVNQPQHF. CDR3 DNA sequence: TGCGCCAGCAGCCAAGGTTCTGTGAATCAGCCCCAGCATTTT.